This T cell receptor beta chain was found in a study of T cells in Graves' hyperthyroidism and ophthalmopathy. General study points: A median 6.5 months before onset, the model predicted ophthalmopathy.

A note on this clonotype: Its target is unknown.

The CDR3 covers 15 residues. The germline CDR1 and CDR2 sequences are SGHTA and FQGNSA. V dropped 6 bases and J dropped 4 bases, with 18 bases sitting between them. Authors of the study amplified TCR beta CDR3 regions from RNA transcripts. The study used the HTBI primer set for a first-round RT-PCR of the TCR CDR3. In TCRdb, the multiplex PCR reads were re-called with MiXCR into one record per CDR3 protein. The profile shows over 250,000 distinct CDR3 sequences, about 25% of them singletons. The origin of this receptor is a man aged 35 to 55 with Graves' hyperthyroidism that later progressed to Graves' ophthalmopathy. This sequence joins TRBV7-2 and TRBJ1-2; TRBD1 is a possible D gene (6 bases). The sequencing input was blood. CDR3 DNA: TGTGCCAGCAGTCATCCCACGGGGGGCAGCTATGGCTACACCTTC. It translates to CASSHPTGGSYGYTF.